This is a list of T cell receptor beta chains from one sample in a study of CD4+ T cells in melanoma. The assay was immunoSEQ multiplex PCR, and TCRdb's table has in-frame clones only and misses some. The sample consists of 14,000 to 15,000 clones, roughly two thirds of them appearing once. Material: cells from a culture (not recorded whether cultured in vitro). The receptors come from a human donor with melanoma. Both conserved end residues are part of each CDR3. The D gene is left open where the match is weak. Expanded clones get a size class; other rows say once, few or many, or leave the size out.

DNA: TGTGCCTGGAGTCCCGGTTTGTCTAGCGGTTACAATGAGCAGTTCTTC
CDR3: CAWSPGLSSGYNEQFF
V: TRBV30
D: TRBD2
size: NA
J: TRBJ2-1

DNA: TGTGCCAGCAGCCTGAACTACGAGCAGTACTTC
CDR3: CASSLNYEQYF
V: TRBV7-8
D: NA
size: few
J: TRBJ2-7

DNA: TGTGCCAGCAGTGTTGGGCCGTCCATATATTTT
CDR3: CASSVGPSIYF
V: TRBV2
D: NA
size: few
J: TRBJ1-3

DNA: TGTGCCAGCAGCTTCGGGGGAGATACGCAGTATTTT
CDR3: CASSFGGDTQYF
V: TRBV7-3
D: NA
size: NA
J: TRBJ2-3

DNA: TGTGCCAGCAGCTTTAGGGCAGGGTATAATTCACCCCTCCACTTT
CDR3: CASSFRAGYNSPLHF
V: TRBV5-5
D: NA
size: NA
J: TRBJ1-6

DNA: TGTGCCAGCAGCCCCAGGGACTCGAGCTCCTACAATGAGCAGTTCTTC
CDR3: CASSPRDSSSYNEQFF
V: TRBV11-1
D: NA
size: NA
J: TRBJ2-1

DNA: TGCGCCAGCAGCTTGATGGGACAGCAAGAGACCCAGTACTTC
CDR3: CASSLMGQQETQYF
V: TRBV5-1
D: TRBD1
size: NA
J: TRBJ2-5

DNA: TGTGCCAGCAGCCTTGGGACAGTCGGCACCGGGGAGCTGTTTTTT
CDR3: CASSLGTVGTGELFF
V: TRBV4-2
D: TRBD1
size: NA
J: TRBJ2-2

DNA: TGTGCCAGTAGTATGAGGGAGGGACGGGCGACCCCCATAGCCAAAAACATTCAGTACTTC
CDR3: CASSMREGRATPIAKNIQYF
V: TRBV19
D: TRBD2
size: NA
J: TRBJ2-4

DNA: TGTGCCAGCAGCTTCGCTACAGACGGTCAGCCCCAGCATTTT
CDR3: CASSFATDGQPQHF
V: TRBV5-4
D: NA
size: NA
J: TRBJ1-5

DNA: TGTGCCAGCCCGGGGATAAACACAGATACGCAGTATTTT
CDR3: CASPGINTDTQYF
V: TRBV6-1
D: NA
size: NA
J: TRBJ2-3

DNA: TGTGCCAGCAGCTTAGTTGGGGACAGGGCAGACGAGCAGTACTTC
CDR3: CASSLVGDRADEQYF
V: TRBV11-2
D: TRBD1
size: NA
J: TRBJ2-7

DNA: TGTGCCAGCAGCCCCCTTGGCACAGATACGCAGTATTTT
CDR3: CASSPLGTDTQYF
V: TRBV14
D: NA
size: few
J: TRBJ2-3

DNA: TGTGCCAGCAGCGCCAGAGGCGCGAACACTGAAGCTTTCTTT
CDR3: CASSARGANTEAFF
V: TRBV7-9
D: NA
size: medium-sized
J: TRBJ1-1

DNA: TGTGCCTGGGCGGGGGGCCTAGTTCTCACAGATACGCAGTATTTT
CDR3: CAWAGGLVLTDTQYF
V: TRBV30
D: TRBD2
size: NA
J: TRBJ2-3

DNA: TGTGCCTGGAGCCGGGACAGGCTCAAGTTCTTC
CDR3: CAWSRDRLKFF
V: TRBV30
D: TRBD1
size: NA
J: TRBJ2-1

DNA: TGTGCCAGCAGGTGGCCAACACAGGGTACGAGAGAAGCTTTCTTT
CDR3: CASRWPTQGTREAFF
V: TRBV28
D: NA
size: NA
J: TRBJ1-1

DNA: TGTGCCACCCCTGAACTAGCGGGAGCAGATACGCAGTATTTT
CDR3: CATPELAGADTQYF
V: TRBV6-9
D: TRBD2
size: NA
J: TRBJ2-3

DNA: TGCAGCGTCGGACTAGCGGGGAGGTATAGCTCCTACAATGAGCAGTTCTTC
CDR3: CSVGLAGRYSSYNEQFF
V: TRBV29-1
D: TRBD2
size: NA
J: TRBJ2-1

DNA: TGTGCCAGCTCTCGGGACAGGGGGTCTCTGAACACTGAAGCTTTCTTT
CDR3: CASSRDRGSLNTEAFF
V: TRBV18
D: TRBD1
size: NA
J: TRBJ1-1

DNA: TGTGCCAGCAGCTTAGCGCTCACTTCTGGAAACACCATATATTTT
CDR3: CASSLALTSGNTIYF
V: TRBV7-9
D: NA
size: few
J: TRBJ1-3

DNA: TGCGCCAGCAGCCGGGACACGGGTTTCTCTGGGGCCAACGTCCTGACTTTC
CDR3: CASSRDTGFSGANVLTF
V: TRBV5-1
D: NA
size: NA
J: TRBJ2-6

DNA: TGTGCCACGGGACAGGGGGTGGAGAACATTCAGTACTTC
CDR3: CATGQGVENIQYF
V: TRBV10-3
D: TRBD1
size: few
J: TRBJ2-4

DNA: TGTGCCAGTAGTATGGGACTAGCGGGGGCAGATACGCAGTATTTT
CDR3: CASSMGLAGADTQYF
V: TRBV19
D: TRBD2
size: few
J: TRBJ2-3

DNA: TGCGCCAGCAGCTTGGTAGGGGGGCCAAGTCAGCCCCAGCATTTT
CDR3: CASSLVGGPSQPQHF
V: TRBV5-1
D: NA
size: few
J: TRBJ1-5

DNA: TGTGCCAGCAGCGACCTTCGATTCGCGGGTCCTTCGGGGTACAATGAGCAGTTCTTC
CDR3: CASSDLRFAGPSGYNEQFF
V: TRBV27
D: NA
size: NA
J: TRBJ2-1

DNA: TGCGCCAGCAGCTTGGAGCCCCAGGCCTCTGGAAACACCATATATTTT
CDR3: CASSLEPQASGNTIYF
V: TRBV5-1
D: NA
size: NA
J: TRBJ1-3